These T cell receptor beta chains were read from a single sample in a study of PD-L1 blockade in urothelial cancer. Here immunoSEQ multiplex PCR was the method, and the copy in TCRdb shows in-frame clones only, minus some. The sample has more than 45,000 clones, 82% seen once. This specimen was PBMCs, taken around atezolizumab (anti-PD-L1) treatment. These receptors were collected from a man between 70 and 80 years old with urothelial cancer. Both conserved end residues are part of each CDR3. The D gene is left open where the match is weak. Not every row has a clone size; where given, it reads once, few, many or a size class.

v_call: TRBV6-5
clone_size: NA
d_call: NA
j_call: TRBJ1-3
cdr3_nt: TGTGCCAGCAGTGGCCTAGGGGCGGCTGGAAACACCATATATTTT
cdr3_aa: CASSGLGAAGNTIYF

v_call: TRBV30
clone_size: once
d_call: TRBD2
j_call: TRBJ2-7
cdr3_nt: TGTGCCTGGAGTGTACGGGGGGGCGACGAGCAGTACTTC
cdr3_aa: CAWSVRGGDEQYF

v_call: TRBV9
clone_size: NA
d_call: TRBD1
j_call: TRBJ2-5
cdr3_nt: TGTGCCAGCAGCACCCACAGGGGTGAGACCCAGTACTTC
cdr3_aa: CASSTHRGETQYF

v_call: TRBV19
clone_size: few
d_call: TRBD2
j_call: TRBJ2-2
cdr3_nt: TGTGCCAGTAGTATCAGCGGGAGAGCGTACACCGGGGAGCTGTTTTTT
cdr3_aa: CASSISGRAYTGELFF

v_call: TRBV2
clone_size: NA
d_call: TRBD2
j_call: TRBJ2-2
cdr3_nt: TGTGCCAGCAGTGGTACCCCGGTGGGGGGGGAGGAGCTGTTTTTT
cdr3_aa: CASSGTPVGGEELFF

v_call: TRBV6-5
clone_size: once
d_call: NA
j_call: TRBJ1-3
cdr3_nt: TGTGCCAGCATCAGAGGAAACACCATATATTTT
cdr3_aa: CASIRGNTIYF

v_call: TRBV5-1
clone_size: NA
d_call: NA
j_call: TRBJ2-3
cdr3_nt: TGCGCCAGCAGCTTGACAGGGGAGGTTACGCAGTATTTT
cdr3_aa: CASSLTGEVTQYF

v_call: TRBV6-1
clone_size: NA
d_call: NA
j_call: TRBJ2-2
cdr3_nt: TGTGCCAGCAGTGCTGGGGGCAACACCGGGGAGCTGTTTTTT
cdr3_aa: CASSAGGNTGELFF

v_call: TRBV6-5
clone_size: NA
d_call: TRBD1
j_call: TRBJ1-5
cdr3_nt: TGTGCCAGCAGCCGACAGGGTAATCAGCCCCAGCATTTT
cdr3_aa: CASSRQGNQPQHF

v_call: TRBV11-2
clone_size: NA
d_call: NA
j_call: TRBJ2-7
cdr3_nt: TGTGCCAGCAGCTTGGGCGGGGCGGCAGGGAGGTACGAGCAGTACTTC
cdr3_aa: CASSLGGAAGRYEQYF